This T cell receptor beta chain was sequenced during a study of sequential checkpoint blockade in melanoma. Study background: Both treatment sequences were followed by maintenance nivolumab. Under 25 patients had matched tumor biopsies before treatment and at week 13 after nivolumab or ipilimumab alone. TCRβ was sequenced from DNA of 90 to 95 pretreatment tumors.

Method: immunoSEQ multiplex PCR; TCRdb's copy keeps in-frame clones and lacks some. The data contain about 5,100 clones, 15% to 20% of them singletons. Treatment given: randomized to nivolumab then ipilimumab (arm A) or the reverse (arm B). The germline gives CDR1 SGHNT, CDR2 YENEEA. The CDR3 runs 15 residues. V was trimmed by 5 bases and J by 1 base, leaving 11 bases between them. The rearrangement links TRBV11-3 to TRBJ1-4; TRBD1 might be the D (6 bases). The receptor was derived from a human donor with melanoma. The sequencing here drew on tumor tissue (inferred from file names), taken from a patient given nivolumab and ipilimumab in sequence. CDR3 nucleotides: TGTGCCAGCAGCCCCCCGGGACAAACTAATGAAAAACTGTTTTTT. The encoded protein is CASSPPGQTNEKLFF.